This T cell receptor (beta chain) comes out of a study of T cell clones after liver transplantation. Study-level background: In this trial, immunosuppression withdrawal was attempted within 2 years of liver transplant. Three of eight recipients were HCV-positive; others had non-autoimmune, non-viral indications.

The repertoire was sequenced with immunoSEQ multiplex PCR; TCRdb's copy has only in-frame clones and lacks some. The sample holds 72,000 or so clones, roughly 80% seen once. This CDR3 is built from 16 residues. The germline gives CDR1 SGHNT, CDR2 YYREEE (reference sequence). Trimming shortened V by 2 bases and J by 2 bases, and 16 bases separated the two germline ends. The chain joins TRBV5-4 to TRBJ1-1; D is perhaps TRBD1 (5 bases). Source: CD4+ T cells from blood, taken at the 22-month timepoint. This sequence originates from a human patient who received a liver transplant. Some T cells may be graft donor cells. CDR3 sequence: CASSFGGGGVNTEAFF. The DNA of the CDR3 is TGTGCCAGCAGCTTCGGCGGGGGTGGGGTTAACACTGAAGCTTTCTTT.